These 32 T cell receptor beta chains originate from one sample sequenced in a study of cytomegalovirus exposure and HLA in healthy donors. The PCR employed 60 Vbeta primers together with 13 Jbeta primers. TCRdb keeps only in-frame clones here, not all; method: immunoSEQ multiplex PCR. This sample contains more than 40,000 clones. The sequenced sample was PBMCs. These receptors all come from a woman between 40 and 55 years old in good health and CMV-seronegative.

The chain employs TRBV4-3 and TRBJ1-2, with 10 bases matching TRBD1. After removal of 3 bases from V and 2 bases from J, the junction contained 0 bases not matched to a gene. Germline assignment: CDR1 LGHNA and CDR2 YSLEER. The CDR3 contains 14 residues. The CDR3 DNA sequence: TGCGCCAGCAGCCAGACAGGGGGCAACTATGGCTACACCTTC. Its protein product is CASSQTGGNYGYTF.

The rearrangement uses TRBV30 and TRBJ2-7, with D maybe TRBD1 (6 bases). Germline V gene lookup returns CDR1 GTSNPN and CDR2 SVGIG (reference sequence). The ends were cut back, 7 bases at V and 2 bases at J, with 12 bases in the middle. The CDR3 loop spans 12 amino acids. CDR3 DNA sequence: TGTGCCTCTGGGGGACATACCTACGAGCAGTACTTC. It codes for CASGGHTYEQYF.

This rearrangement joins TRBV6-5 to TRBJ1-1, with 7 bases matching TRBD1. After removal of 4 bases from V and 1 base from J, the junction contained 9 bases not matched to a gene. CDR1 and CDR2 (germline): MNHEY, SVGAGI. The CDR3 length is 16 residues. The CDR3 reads CASSSRGGQPNTEAFF. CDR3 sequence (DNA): TGTGCCAGCAGTTCTCGTGGGGGACAGCCGAACACTGAAGCTTTCTTT.

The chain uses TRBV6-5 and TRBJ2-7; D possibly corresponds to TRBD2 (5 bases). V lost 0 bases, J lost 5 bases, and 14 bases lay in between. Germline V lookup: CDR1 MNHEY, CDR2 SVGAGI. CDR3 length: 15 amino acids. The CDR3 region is CASSYSFGLRNEQYF. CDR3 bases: TGTGCCAGCAGTTACTCGTTCGGACTGCGGAACGAGCAGTACTTC.

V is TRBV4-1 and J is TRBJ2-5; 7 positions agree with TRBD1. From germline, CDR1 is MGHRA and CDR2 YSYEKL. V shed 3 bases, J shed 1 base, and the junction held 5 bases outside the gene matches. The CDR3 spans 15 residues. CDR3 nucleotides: TGCGCCAGCAGCCAGGCCGGGACAGCCCAAGAGACCCAGTACTTC. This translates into CASSQAGTAQETQYF.

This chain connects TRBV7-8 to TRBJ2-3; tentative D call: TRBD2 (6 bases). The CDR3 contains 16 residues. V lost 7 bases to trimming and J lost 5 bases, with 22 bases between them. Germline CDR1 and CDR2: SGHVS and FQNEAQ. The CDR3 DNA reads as TGTGCCAGCACCTCGCCCCGGGAGAAGCATGTAGATACGCAGTATTTT. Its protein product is CASTSPREKHVDTQYF.

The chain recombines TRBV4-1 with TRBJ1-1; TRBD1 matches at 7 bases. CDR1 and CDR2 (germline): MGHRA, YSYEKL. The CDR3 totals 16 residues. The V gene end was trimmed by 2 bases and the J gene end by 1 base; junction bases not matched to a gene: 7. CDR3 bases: TGCGCCAGCAGCCAAAGGAACAGGGGCGCGAACACTGAAGCTTTCTTT. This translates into CASSQRNRGANTEAFF.

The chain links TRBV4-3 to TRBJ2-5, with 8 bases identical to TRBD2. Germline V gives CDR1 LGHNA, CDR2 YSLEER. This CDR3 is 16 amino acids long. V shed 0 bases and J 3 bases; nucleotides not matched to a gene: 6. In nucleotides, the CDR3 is TGCGCCAGCAGCCAAGATCGCTGGCGGGAGGAAGAGACCCAGTACTTC. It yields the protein CASSQDRWREEETQYF.

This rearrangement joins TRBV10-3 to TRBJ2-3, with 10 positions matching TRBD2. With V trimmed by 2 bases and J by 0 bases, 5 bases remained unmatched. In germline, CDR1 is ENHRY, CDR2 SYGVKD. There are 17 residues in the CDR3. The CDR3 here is CAISELPSGGSTDTQYF. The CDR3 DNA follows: TGTGCCATCAGTGAGCTACCTAGCGGGGGAAGCACAGATACGCAGTATTTT.

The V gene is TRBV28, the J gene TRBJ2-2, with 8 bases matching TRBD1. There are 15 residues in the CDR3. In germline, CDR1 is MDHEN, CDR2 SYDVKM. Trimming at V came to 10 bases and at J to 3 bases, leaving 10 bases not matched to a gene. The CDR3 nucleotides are TGTGCCACCGACCTCAGGGGGCGGGACACCGGGGAGCTGTTTTTT. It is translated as CATDLRGRDTGELFF.

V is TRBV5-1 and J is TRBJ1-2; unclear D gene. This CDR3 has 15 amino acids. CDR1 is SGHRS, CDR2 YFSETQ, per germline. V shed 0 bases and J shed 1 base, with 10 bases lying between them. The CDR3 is CASSLDDSINYGYTF. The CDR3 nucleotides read TGCGCCAGCAGCTTGGACGATAGTATTAACTATGGCTACACCTTC.

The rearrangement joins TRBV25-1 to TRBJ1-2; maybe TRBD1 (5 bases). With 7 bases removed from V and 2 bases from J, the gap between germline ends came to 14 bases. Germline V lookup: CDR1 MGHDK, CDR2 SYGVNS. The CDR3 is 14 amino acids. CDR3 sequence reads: CASTPLWTNYGYTF. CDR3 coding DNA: TGTGCCAGCACCCCGCTATGGACAAACTATGGCTACACCTTC.

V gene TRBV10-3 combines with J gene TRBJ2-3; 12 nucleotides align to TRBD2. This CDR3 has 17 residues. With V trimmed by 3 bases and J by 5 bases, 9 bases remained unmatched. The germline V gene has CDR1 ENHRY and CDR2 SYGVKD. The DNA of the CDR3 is TGTGCCATCAGTGACTTCCGGACTAGCGGGGAGGGAGATACGCAGTATTTT. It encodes CAISDFRTSGEGDTQYF.

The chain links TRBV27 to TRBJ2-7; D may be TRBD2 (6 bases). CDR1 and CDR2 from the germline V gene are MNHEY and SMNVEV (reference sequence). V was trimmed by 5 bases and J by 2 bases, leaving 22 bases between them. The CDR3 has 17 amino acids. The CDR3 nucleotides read TGTGCCAGCAGTCTGGGGGGACGAGGCGGGGTTACCTACGAGCAGTACTTC. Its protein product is CASSLGGRGGVTYEQYF.

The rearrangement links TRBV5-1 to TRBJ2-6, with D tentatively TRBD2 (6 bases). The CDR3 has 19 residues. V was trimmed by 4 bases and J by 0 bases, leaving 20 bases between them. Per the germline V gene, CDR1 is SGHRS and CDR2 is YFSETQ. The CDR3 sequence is CASSHTLLALLSGANVLTF. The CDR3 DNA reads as TGCGCCAGCAGCCATACTCTACTAGCCCTACTCTCTGGGGCCAACGTCCTGACTTTC. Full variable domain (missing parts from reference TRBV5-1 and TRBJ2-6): KAGVTQTPRYLIKTRGQQVTLSCSPISGHRSVSWYQQTPGQGLQFLFEYFSETQRNKGNFPGRFSGRQFSNSRSEMNVSTLELGDSALYLCASSHTLLALLSGANVLTFGAGSRLTVL.

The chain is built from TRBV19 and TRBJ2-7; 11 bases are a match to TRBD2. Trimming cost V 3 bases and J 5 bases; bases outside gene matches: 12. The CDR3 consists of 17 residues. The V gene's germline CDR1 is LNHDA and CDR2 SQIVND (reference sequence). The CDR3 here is CASSIGTSGINPNEQYF. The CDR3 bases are TGTGCCAGTAGTATTGGGACTAGCGGCATCAACCCCAACGAGCAGTACTTC.

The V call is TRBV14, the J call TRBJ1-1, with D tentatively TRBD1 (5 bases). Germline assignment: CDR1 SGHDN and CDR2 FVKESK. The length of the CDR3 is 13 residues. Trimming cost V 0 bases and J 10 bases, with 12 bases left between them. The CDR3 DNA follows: TGTGCCAGCAGCCAAGATGGGGGGGTAGGAGCTTTCTTT. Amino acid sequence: CASSQDGGVGAFF.

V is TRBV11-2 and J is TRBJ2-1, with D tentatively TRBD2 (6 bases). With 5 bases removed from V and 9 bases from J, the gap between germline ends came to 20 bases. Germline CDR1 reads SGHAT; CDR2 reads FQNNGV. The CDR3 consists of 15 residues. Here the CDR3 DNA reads TGTGCCAGCAGCGCCTCCGGGGGTTGGCTAACTGAGCAGTTCTTC. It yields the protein CASSASGGWLTEQFF. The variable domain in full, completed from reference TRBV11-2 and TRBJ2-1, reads EAGVAQSPRYKIIEKRQSVAFWCNPISGHATLYWYQQILGQGPKLLIQFQNNGVVDDSQLPKDRFSAERLKGVDSTLKIQPAKLEDSAVYLCASSASGGWLTEQFFGPGTRLTVL.

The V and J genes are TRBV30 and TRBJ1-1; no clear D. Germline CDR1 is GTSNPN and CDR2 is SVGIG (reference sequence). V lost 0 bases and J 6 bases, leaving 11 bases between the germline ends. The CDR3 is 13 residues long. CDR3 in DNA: TGTGCCTGGAGTGTTCTACAGTCAGCTGAAGCTTTCTTT. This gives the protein CAWSVLQSAEAFF.

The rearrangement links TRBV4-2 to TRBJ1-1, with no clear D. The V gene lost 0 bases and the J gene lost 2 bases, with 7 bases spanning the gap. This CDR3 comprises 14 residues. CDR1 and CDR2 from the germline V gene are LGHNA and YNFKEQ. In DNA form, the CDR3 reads TGTGCCAGCAGCCAAGACAGGACTAACACTGAAGCTTTCTTT. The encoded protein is CASSQDRTNTEAFF.

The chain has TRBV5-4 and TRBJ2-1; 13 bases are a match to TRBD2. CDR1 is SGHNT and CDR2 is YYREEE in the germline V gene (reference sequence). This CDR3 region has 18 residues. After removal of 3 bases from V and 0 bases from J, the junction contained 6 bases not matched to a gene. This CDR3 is CASSSGLAGVSSYNEQFF. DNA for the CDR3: TGTGCCAGCAGCTCTGGACTAGCGGGGGTCAGCTCCTACAATGAGCAGTTCTTC.

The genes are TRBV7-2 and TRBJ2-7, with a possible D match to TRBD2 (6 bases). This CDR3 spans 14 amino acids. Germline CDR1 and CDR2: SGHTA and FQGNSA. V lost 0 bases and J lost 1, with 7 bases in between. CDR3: CASSLAGGSYEQYF. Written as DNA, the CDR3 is TGTGCCAGCAGCTTAGCGGGGGGTTCCTACGAGCAGTACTTC.

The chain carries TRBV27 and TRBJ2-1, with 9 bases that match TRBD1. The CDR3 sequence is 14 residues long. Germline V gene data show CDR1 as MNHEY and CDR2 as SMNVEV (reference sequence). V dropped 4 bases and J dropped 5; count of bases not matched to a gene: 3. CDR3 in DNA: TGTGCCAGCAGTTCGGACAGGGGACACAATGAGCAGTTCTTC. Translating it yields CASSSDRGHNEQFF.

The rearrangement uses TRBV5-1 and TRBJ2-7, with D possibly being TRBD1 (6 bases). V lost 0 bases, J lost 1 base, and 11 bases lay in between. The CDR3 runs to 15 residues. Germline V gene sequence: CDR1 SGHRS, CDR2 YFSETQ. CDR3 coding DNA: TGCGCCAGCAGCTTGGGCCAGGGGTGGTCCTACGAGCAGTACTTC. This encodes CASSLGQGWSYEQYF.

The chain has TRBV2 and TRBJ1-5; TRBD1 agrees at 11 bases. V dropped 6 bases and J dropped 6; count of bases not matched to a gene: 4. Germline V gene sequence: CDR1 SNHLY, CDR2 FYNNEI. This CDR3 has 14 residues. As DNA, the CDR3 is TGTGCCAGCAGGGGGACAGGGGGGTTTCAGCCCCAGCATTTT. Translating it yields CASRGTGGFQPQHF.

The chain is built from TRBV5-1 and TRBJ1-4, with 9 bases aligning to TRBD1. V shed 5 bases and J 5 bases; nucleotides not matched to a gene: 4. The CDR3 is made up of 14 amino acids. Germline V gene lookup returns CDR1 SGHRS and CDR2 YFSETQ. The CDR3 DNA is TGCGCCAGCAGGGCCGGGACAGGGAATGAAAAACTGTTTTTT. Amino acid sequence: CASRAGTGNEKLFF.

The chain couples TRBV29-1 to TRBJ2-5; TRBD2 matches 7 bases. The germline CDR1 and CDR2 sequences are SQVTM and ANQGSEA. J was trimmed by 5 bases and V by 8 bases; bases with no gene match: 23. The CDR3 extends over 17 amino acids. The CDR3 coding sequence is TGCAGCCTCCTCCCGGGTGGCGGGAGCGGTACGAGTGAGACCCAGTACTTC. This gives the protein CSLLPGGGSGTSETQYF.

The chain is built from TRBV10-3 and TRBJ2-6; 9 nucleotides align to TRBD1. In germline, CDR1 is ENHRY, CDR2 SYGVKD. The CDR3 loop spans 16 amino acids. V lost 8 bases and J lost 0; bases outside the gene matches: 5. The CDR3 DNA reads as TGTGCCATCGGGACAGGGTCCTCCTCTGGGGCCAACGTCCTGACTTTC. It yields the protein CAIGTGSSSGANVLTF.

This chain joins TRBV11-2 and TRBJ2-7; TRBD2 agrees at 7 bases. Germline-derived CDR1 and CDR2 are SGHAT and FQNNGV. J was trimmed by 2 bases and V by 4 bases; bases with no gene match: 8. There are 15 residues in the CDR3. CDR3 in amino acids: CASSSRTSRAYEQYF. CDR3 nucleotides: TGTGCCAGCAGCTCAAGGACTAGTCGGGCCTACGAGCAGTACTTC.

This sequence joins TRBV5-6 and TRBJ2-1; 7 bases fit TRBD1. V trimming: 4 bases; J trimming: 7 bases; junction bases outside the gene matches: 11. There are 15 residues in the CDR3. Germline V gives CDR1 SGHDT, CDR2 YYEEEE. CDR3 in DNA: TGTGCCAGCAGCGGCGACAGGGTGCTTTTGAATGAGCAGTTCTTC. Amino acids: CASSGDRVLLNEQFF.

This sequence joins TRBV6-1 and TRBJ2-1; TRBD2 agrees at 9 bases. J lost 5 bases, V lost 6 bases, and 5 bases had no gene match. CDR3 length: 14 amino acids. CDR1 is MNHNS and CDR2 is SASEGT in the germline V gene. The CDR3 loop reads CASRIAGVDNEQFF. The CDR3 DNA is TGTGCCAGCAGGATAGCGGGAGTTGACAATGAGCAGTTCTTC.

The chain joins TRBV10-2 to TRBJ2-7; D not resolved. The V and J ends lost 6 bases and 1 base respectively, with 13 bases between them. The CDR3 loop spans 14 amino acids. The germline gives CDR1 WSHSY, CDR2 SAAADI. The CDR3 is CASSQTAESYEQYF. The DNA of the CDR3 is TGCGCCAGCAGCCAGACGGCGGAGTCCTACGAGCAGTACTTC.